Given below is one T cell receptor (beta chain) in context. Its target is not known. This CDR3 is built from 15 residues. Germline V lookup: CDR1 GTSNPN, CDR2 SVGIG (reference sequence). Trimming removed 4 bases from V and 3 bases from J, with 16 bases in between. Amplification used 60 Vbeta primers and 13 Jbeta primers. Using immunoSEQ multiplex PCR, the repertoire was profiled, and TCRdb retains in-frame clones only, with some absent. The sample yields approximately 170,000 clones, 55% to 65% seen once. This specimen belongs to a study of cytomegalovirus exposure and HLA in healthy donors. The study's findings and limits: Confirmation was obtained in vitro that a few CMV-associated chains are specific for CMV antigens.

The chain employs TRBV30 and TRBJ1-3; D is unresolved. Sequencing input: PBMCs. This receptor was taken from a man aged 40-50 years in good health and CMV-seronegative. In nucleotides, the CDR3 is TGTGCCTGGACCCTAAAAACAGCGGGTGGAAACACCATATATTTT. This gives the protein CAWTLKTAGGNTIYF.